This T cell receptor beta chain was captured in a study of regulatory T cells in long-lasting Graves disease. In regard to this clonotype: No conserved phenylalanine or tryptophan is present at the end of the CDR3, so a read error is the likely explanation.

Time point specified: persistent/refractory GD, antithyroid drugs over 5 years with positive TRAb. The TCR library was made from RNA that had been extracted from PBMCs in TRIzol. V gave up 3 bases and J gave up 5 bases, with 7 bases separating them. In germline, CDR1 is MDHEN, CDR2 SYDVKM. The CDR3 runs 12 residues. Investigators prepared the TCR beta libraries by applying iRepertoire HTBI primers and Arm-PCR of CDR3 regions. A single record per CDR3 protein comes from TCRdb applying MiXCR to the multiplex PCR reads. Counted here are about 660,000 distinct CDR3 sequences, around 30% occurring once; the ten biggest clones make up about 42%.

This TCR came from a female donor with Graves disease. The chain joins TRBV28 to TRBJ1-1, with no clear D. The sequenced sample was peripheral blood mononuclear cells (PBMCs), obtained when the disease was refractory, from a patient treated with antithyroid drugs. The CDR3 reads CASSLPGTEAFS. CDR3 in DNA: TGTGCCAGCAGTTTGCCGGGAACTGAAGCTTTCTCT.